Shown below are 22 T cell receptor beta chains from a single sample sequenced in a study of blood T cell repertoires in COVID-19. The table came from immunoSEQ multiplex PCR; TCRdb's copy has only in-frame clones and leaves some out. The sample records about 350,000 clones, around 88% being singletons. The material sequenced was peripheral blood. The receptors here all came from a woman aged 60-75 years with COVID-19, enrolled during active disease.

This clone was found a few times. CDR3: CSAPWAKGAFF. In DNA, the CDR3 is TGCAGTGCCCCCTGGGCCAAGGGGGCTTTCTTT. This chain uses TRBV20-1 with TRBJ1-1; possible D gene TRBD1, 5 bases. CDR1 is DFQATT, CDR2 SNEGSKA, per germline (reference sequence). The CDR3 runs 11 residues. Trimming stripped 6 bases from V and 11 bases from J, with 16 bases between.

This clone came up a few times. The V and J genes are TRBV3-1 (or the pseudogene TRBV3-2) and TRBJ1-1, with a tentative D call TRBD1 (6 bases). The CDR3 runs to 13 residues. Germline CDR1 LGHDT, CDR2 YNNKEL (reference sequence). Trimming pared 1 base from V and 10 bases from J, leaving 13 bases between. The CDR3 spells CASSQGVQGGAFF. CDR3 DNA sequence: TGTGCCAGCAGCCAAGGCGTACAGGGTGGAGCTTTCTTT.

This chain connects TRBV18 to TRBJ2-2; 9 bases are a match to TRBD2. CDR3 length equals 15 residues. V gave up 3 bases and J gave up 6 bases; unmatched junction bases: 5. CDR1 is KGHSH and CDR2 is LQKENI in the germline V gene. This CDR3 reads CASSPSGLASGELFF. CDR3 coding DNA: TGTGCCAGCTCACCGTCGGGACTAGCTTCCGGGGAGCTGTTTTTT.

The chain couples TRBV7-9 to TRBJ2-7, with 9 bases matching TRBD2. Germline V lookup: CDR1 SEHNR, CDR2 FQNEAQ (reference sequence). The CDR3 sequence is 15 residues long. V lost 5 bases, J lost 0 bases, and 5 bases stayed unmatched. CDR3 coding DNA: TGTGCCAGCAGCCTTAGCGGGGGAGTCTCCTACGAGCAGTACTTC. Its protein is CASSLSGGVSYEQYF. Full variable domain (remainder filled in from reference TRBV7-9 and TRBJ2-7): DTGVSQNPRHKITKRGQNVTFRCDPISEHNRLYWYRQTLGQGPEFLTYFQNEAQLEKSRLLSDRFSAERPKGSFSTLEIQRTEQGDSAMYLCASSLSGGVSYEQYFGPGTRLTVT.

This clone has a single count. The chain recombines TRBV11-2 with TRBJ2-5; maybe TRBD1 (6 bases). The germline V gene encodes CDR1 SGHAT and CDR2 FQNNGV. V lost 4 bases to trimming and J lost 2 bases, with 11 bases between them. The length of the CDR3 is 14 residues. The CDR3 DNA is TGTGCCAGCAGCTGGCAGGGGCTTCAAGAGACCCAGTACTTC. This sequence encodes CASSWQGLQETQYF.

The V call is TRBV4-2, the J call TRBJ1-5; D is undetermined. CDR1 is LGHNA and CDR2 is YNFKEQ in the germline V gene. The V end was cut by 3 bases, the J end by 3 bases, with 12 bases between. The CDR3 is made up of 15 amino acids. CDR3 loop: CASSHDISLNQPQHF. The CDR3 bases are TGTGCCAGCAGCCACGACATTTCGCTCAATCAGCCCCAGCATTTT.

The chain uses TRBV29-1 and TRBJ1-5; the match to TRBD1 covers 10 bases. V was clipped by 5 bases and J by 4 bases; unmatched bases: 14. CDR1 SQVTM and CDR2 ANQGSEA come from the germline V gene. This CDR3 region has 17 residues. The DNA of the CDR3 is TGCAGCGTTTGCCCCGGGACAGGGGTTTGGGGAAATCAGCCCCAGCATTTT. Protein sequence: CSVCPGTGVWGNQPQHF. The full variable domain, with the rest looked up from reference TRBV29-1 and TRBJ1-5, is SAVISQKPSRDICQRGTSLTIQCQVDSQVTMMFWYRQQPGQSLTLIATANQGSEATYESGFVIDKFPISRPNLTFSTLTVSNMSPEDSSIYLCSVCPGTGVWGNQPQHFGDGTRLSIL.

This clone was seen only once. The chain combines TRBV7-8 with TRBJ2-7; 7 bases agree with TRBD1. The V gene's germline CDR1 is SGHVS and CDR2 FQNEAQ. Trimming took 3 bases from V and 5 from J; bases not matched to a gene: 4. This CDR3 contains 13 residues. The CDR3 DNA follows: TGTGCCAGCAGCTTGGGACAGCTTAACGAGCAGTACTTC. Amino acid sequence: CASSLGQLNEQYF.

This rearrangement joins TRBV6-5 to TRBJ1-2, with D tentatively TRBD1 (5 bases). Germline CDR1 is MNHEY and CDR2 is SVGAGI. The CDR3 spans 15 residues. V was clipped by 7 bases and J by 7 bases, with 22 bases between them. The CDR3 loop reads CASKPRQVGGGGYTF. For the CDR3, the DNA is TGTGCCAGCAAACCCCGACAAGTCGGGGGAGGTGGCTACACCTTC.

The CDR3 loop is CASSVVAAGGSSQETQYF. The CDR3 bases are TGTGCCAGCAGCGTAGTTGCAGCGGGGGGATCCTCCCAAGAGACCCAGTACTTC. This chain connects TRBV9 to TRBJ2-5, with 9 bases fitting TRBD2. This CDR3 region has 18 residues. Germline V gene sequence: CDR1 SGDLS, CDR2 YYNGEE. With V trimmed by 0 bases and J by 1 base, 10 bases remained unmatched.

The chain recombines TRBV6-2 or TRBV6-3 with TRBJ2-7; TRBD1 agrees at 8 bases. With V trimmed by 2 bases and J by 6 bases, 6 bases remained unmatched. Germline V CDR1 and CDR2: MNHEY, SVGEGT. There are 14 residues in the CDR3. The CDR3 DNA is TGTGCCAGCAGTTACCGGGACAGGTTTTCCGAGCAGTACTTC. As protein: CASSYRDRFSEQYF.

The V and J genes are TRBV18 and TRBJ2-5; 7 nucleotides line up with TRBD1. The germline V gene has CDR1 KGHSH and CDR2 LQKENI. Losses at the gene ends were 4 bases for V and 5 bases for J; bases not matched to a gene: 13. The CDR3 is made up of 16 amino acids. For the CDR3, the DNA is TGTGCCAGCTCACGAACCAGTACAGGGGCAGTGGAGACCCAGTACTTC. The encoded protein is CASSRTSTGAVETQYF. The full variable domain, completed using reference TRBV18 and TRBJ2-5, is NAGVMQNPRHLVRRRGQEARLRCSPMKGHSHVYWYRQLPEEGLKFMVYLQKENIIDESGMPKERFSAEFPKEGPSILRIQQVVRGDSAAYFCASSRTSTGAVETQYFGPGTRLLVL.

In this sample, this clone turned up once. V and J are TRBV2 and TRBJ1-5, with D perhaps matching TRBD1 (5 bases). CDR1 and CDR2 from the germline V gene are SNHLY and FYNNEI. The CDR3 runs 14 residues. V lost 5 bases and J 7 bases, leaving 15 bases between the germline ends. The CDR3 bases are TGTGCCAGCAGTCCCCAGGGATCGCACCAGCCCCAGCATTTT. It translates to CASSPQGSHQPQHF.

The chain uses TRBV4-1 and TRBJ2-5, with D possibly TRBD1 on 8 matching bases. The germline V and J ends were trimmed by 5 bases and 5 bases, with 18 bases remaining between them. Germline CDR1 is MGHRA and CDR2 is YSYEKL. The CDR3 loop spans 15 amino acids. The DNA of the CDR3 is TGCGCCAGCAGCAGCGGGGCAGGGGGCGCCGAGACCCAGTACTTC. It is translated as CASSSGAGGAETQYF.

The genes are TRBV6-5 and TRBJ1-1, with 8 bases that match TRBD1. V shed 2 bases, J shed 1 base, and the junction held 6 bases outside the gene matches. Germline V gene sequence: CDR1 MNHEY, CDR2 SVGAGI. The CDR3 consists of 16 residues. The CDR3 loop reads CASSYRQGWGNTEAFF. The CDR3, as DNA: TGTGCCAGCAGTTACCGACAGGGGTGGGGGAACACTGAAGCTTTCTTT.

This clone turned up a few times. The CDR3 nucleotides read TGTGCCAGTTTGGGACACGCAGAGGCCTACGAGCAGTACTTC. Translated: CASLGHAEAYEQYF. V usage is TRBV19 and J usage is TRBJ2-7; possibly TRBD1 for D (6 bases). V lost 8 bases, J lost 2 bases, and 16 bases lay in between. Germline V lookup: CDR1 LNHDA, CDR2 SQIVND (reference sequence). The CDR3 consists of 14 residues.

The chain has TRBV6-5 and TRBJ1-1; the D is unclear. Germline-derived CDR1 and CDR2 are MNHEY and SVGAGI. V was pared by 0 bases and J by 5 bases, with 10 bases between. The CDR3 extends over 14 amino acids. The chain's CDR3 is CASSYSMTGTEAFF. The CDR3 region has the DNA TGTGCCAGCAGTTACTCGATGACGGGTACTGAAGCTTTCTTT.

The J gene is TRBJ2-5, the V gene TRBV27; TRBD2 matches at 12 bases. The CDR3 spans 18 residues. The ends lost 5 bases at V and 4 bases at J; junction bases unmatched: 14. CDR1 MNHEY and CDR2 SMNVEV come from the germline V gene (reference sequence). CDR3 nucleotides: TGTGCCAGCAGTATCCGACTAGCGGGGGAGCAGGACGGAGAGACCCAGTACTTC. It translates to CASSIRLAGEQDGETQYF.

This chain links TRBV27 with TRBJ2-3, with D perhaps matching TRBD2 (7 bases). Trimming shortened V by 5 bases and J by 1 base, and 22 bases separated the two germline ends. Germline-derived CDR1 and CDR2 are MNHEY and SMNVEV (reference sequence). The CDR3 covers 18 residues. The CDR3 region has the DNA TGTGCCAGCAGTCCCTCTTGGGGGCCGGGGGGAGGCACAGATACGCAGTATTTT. Protein: CASSPSWGPGGGTDTQYF.

The genes are TRBV9 and TRBJ2-1, with D perhaps matching TRBD2 (5 bases). The CDR3 sequence is 16 residues long. The germline gives CDR1 SGDLS, CDR2 YYNGEE. V lost 4 bases, J lost 0 bases, and 14 bases lay in between. DNA for the CDR3: TGTGCCAGCAGCACCCCCAAAGGGAGCTCCTACAATGAGCAGTTCTTC. It is translated as CASSTPKGSSYNEQFF.

The V gene is TRBV7-9, the J gene TRBJ1-1; a weak D match, TRBD1 (5 bases). CDR3 size: 13 residues. Between the trimmed V and J ends, which lost 1 base and 7 bases, there was a span of 10 bases. From germline, CDR1 is SEHNR and CDR2 FQNEAQ (reference sequence). The CDR3 loop reads CASSLGGGNEAFF. The DNA of the CDR3 is TGTGCCAGCAGCTTAGGGGGCGGGAATGAAGCTTTCTTT.

This clone showed up just once. V and J are TRBV6-5 and TRBJ1-2; unclear D gene. Germline V gene sequence: CDR1 MNHEY, CDR2 SVGAGI. The CDR3 totals 15 residues. V was pared by 6 bases and J by 3 bases, with 17 bases between. The CDR3 coding sequence is TGTGCCAGCAGATCTGCAGCGAATCCTTACTATGGCTACACCTTC. Protein product: CASRSAANPYYGYTF.